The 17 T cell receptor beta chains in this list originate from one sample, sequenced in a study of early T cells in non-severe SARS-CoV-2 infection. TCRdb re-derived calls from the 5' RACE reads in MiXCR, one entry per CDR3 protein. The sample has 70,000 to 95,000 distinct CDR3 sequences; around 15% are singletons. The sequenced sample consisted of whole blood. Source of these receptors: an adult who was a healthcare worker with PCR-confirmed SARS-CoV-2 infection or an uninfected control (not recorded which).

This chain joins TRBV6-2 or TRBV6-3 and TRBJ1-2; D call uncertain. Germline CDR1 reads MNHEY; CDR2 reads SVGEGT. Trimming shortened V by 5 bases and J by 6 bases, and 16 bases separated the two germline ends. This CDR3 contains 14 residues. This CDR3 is CASSPRPRRNGYTF. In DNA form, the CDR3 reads TGTGCCAGCAGTCCGCGCCCTCGGCGGAATGGCTACACCTTC.

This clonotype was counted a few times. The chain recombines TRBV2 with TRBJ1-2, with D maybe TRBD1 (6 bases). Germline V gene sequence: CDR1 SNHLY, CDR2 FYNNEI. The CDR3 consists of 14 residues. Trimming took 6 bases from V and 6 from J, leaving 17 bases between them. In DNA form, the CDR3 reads TGTGCCAGCAGCAAGGCAGGGGAACAGCATGGCTACACCTTC. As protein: CASSKAGEQHGYTF.

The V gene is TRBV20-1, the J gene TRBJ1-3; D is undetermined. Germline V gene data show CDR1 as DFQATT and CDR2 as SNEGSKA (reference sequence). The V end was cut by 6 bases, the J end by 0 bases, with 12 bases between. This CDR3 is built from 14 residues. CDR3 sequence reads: CSAWKSPSGNTIYF. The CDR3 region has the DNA TGCAGTGCGTGGAAGTCCCCCTCTGGAAACACCATATATTTT.

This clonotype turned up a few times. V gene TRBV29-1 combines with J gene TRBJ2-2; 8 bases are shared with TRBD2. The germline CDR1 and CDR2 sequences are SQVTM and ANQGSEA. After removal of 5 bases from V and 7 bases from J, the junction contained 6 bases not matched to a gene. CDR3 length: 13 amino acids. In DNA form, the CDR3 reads TGCAGCGTTACCCAAAGCGGGGGCGGGGAGCTGTTTTTT. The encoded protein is CSVTQSGGGELFF.

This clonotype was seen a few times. This CDR3 is CSGGWTNEKLFF. CDR3 bases: TGCAGCGGGGGGTGGACTAATGAAAAACTGTTTTTT. The chain employs TRBV29-1 and TRBJ1-4, with TRBD1 as a possible D gene (5 bases). Trimming shortened V by 7 bases and J by 2 bases, and 8 bases separated the two germline ends. CDR3 size: 12 residues. Germline values: CDR1 SQVTM, CDR2 ANQGSEA.

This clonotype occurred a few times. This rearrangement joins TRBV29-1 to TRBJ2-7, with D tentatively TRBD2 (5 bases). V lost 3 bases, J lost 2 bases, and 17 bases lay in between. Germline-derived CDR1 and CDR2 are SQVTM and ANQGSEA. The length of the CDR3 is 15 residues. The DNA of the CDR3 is TGCAGCGTTGACCTCCCCTTTGAGGGCGCCTACGAGCAGTACTTC. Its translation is CSVDLPFEGAYEQYF.

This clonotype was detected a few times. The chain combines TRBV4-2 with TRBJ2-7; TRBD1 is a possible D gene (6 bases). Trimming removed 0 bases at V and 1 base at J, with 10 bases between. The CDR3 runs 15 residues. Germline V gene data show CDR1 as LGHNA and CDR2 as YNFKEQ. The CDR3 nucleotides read TGTGCCAGCAGCCAAGAGCCAGGGGCTTCCTACGAGCAGTACTTC. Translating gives CASSQEPGASYEQYF.

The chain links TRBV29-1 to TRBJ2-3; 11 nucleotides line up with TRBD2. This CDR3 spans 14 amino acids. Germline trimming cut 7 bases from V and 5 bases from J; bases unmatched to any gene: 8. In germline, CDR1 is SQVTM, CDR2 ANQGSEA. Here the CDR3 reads CSATTSGVQDTQYF. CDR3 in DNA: TGCAGCGCTACGACTAGCGGGGTTCAAGATACGCAGTATTTT.

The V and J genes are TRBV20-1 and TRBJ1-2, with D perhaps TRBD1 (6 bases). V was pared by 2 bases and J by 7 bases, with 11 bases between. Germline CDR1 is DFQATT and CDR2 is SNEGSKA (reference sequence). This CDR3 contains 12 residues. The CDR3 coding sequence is TGCAGTGCTAGACAACAGGGCGGTGGCTACACCTTC. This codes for CSARQQGGGYTF.

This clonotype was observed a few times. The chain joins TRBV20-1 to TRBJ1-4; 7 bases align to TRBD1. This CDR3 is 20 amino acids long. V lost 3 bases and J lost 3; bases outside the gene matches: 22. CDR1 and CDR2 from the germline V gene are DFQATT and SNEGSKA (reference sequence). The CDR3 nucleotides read TGCAGTGCTAGTTATGTGCCCACAGGGGTGTGGACTCCAGCTAATGAAAAACTGTTTTTT. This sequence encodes CSASYVPTGVWTPANEKLFF.

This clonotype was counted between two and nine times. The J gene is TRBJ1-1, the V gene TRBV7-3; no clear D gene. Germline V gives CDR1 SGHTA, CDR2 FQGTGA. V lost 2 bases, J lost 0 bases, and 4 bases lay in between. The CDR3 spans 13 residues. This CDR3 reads CASSLAMNTEAFF. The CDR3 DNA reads TGTGCCAGCAGCTTAGCCATGAACACTGAAGCTTTCTTT.

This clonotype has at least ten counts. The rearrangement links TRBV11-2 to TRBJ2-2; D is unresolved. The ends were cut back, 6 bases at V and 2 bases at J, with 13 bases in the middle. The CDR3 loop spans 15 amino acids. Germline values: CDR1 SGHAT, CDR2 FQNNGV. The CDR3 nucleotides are TGTGCCAGCAGAAAACCCTCCCTCAACACCGGGGAGCTGTTTTTT. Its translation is CASRKPSLNTGELFF.

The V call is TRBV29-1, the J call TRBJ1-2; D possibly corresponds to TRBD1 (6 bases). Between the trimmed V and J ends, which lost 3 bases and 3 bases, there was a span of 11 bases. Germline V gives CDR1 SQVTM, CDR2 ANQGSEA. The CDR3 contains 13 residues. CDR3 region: CSVDDRRDYGYTF. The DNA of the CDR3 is TGCAGCGTTGACGACAGGCGAGACTATGGCTACACCTTC.

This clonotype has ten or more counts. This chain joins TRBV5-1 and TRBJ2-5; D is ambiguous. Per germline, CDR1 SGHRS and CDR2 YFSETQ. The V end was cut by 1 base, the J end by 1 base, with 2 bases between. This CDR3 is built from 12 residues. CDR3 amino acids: CASSLSQETQYF. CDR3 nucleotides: TGCGCCAGCAGCTTGTCCCAAGAGACCCAGTACTTC.

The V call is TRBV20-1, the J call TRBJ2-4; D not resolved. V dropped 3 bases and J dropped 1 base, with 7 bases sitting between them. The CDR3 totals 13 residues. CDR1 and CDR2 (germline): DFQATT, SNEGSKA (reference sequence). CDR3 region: CSASIVAKNIQYF. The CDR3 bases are TGCAGTGCTAGTATTGTCGCCAAAAACATTCAGTACTTC.

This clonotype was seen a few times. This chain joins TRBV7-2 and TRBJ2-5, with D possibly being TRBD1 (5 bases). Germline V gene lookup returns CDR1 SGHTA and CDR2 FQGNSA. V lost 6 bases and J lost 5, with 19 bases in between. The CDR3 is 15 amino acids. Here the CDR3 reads CASREQGYPPETQYF. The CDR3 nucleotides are TGTGCCAGCAGGGAGCAGGGTTACCCACCTGAGACCCAGTACTTC.

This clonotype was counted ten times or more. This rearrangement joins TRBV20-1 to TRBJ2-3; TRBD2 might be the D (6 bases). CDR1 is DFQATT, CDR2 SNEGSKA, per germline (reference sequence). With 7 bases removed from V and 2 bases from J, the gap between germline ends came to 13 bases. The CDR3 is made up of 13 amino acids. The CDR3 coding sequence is TGCAGTGTTATAGCGGACTCCACAGATACGCAGTATTTT. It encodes CSVIADSTDTQYF.